This entry concerns a single TCR beta chain. Its antigen is not identified. Trimming at V came to 2 bases and at J to 7 bases, leaving 7 bases not matched to a gene. CDR3 length: 15 residues. In germline, CDR1 is MNHNS, CDR2 SASEGT. The entry originates in a study of cytomegalovirus exposure and HLA in healthy donors. Regarding the study as a whole: Specific recognition of CMV antigens was confirmed in vitro for a few chains (all CMV-associated).

Vbeta (60) and Jbeta (13) primers were used in the PCR. Data came from immunoSEQ multiplex PCR; TCRdb stores just in-frame clones and leaves some out. This repertoire shows approximately 140,000 clones, about four fifths found once; its top ten account for around 4.1%. The sequenced sample was PBMCs. This sequence originates from a man aged 40-49 years in good health and CMV-seropositive. The chain joins TRBV6-1 to TRBJ1-5; 8 bases map to TRBD1. The CDR3 region is CASSEQGAAGQPQHF. The CDR3 coding sequence is TGTGCCAGCAGTGAACAGGGGGCGGCCGGGCAGCCCCAGCATTTT.